This T cell receptor (beta chain) is from a study of blood T cell repertoires in COVID-19. This clone was seen a handful of times. The repertoire was sequenced with immunoSEQ multiplex PCR; TCRdb's copy has only in-frame clones and lacks some. The table shows around 190,000 clones, with 82% occurring only once. Sequences were obtained from peripheral blood. The TCR comes from a woman aged 55-75 years with COVID-19, enrolled during active disease.

This CDR3 reads CASSFQGDSSYNEQFF. The DNA for the CDR3 is TGTGCCAGCAGTTTCCAGGGGGATAGCTCCTACAATGAGCAGTTCTTC. The J gene is TRBJ2-1, the V gene TRBV27; 7 bases are a match to TRBD1. J was trimmed by 0 bases and V by 3 bases; bases with no gene match: 5. This CDR3 region has 16 residues. CDR1 is MNHEY and CDR2 is SMNVEV in the germline V gene (reference sequence).